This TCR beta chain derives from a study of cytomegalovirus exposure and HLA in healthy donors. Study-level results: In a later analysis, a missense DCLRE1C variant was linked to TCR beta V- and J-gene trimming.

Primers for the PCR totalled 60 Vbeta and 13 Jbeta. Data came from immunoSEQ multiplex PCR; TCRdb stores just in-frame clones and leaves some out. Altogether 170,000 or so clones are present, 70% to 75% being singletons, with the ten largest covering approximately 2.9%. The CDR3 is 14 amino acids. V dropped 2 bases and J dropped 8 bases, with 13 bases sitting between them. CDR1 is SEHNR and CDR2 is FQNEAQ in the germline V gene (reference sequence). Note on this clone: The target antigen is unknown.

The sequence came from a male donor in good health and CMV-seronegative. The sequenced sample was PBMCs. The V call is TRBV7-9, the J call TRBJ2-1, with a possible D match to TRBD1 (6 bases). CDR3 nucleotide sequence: TGTGCCAGCAGCTTACGACTTCAGGGGTATGAGCAGTTCTTC. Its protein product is CASSLRLQGYEQFF.